This is a list of T cell receptor beta chains from one sample in a study of T cell repertoires in cytomegalovirus infection. TCRdb reprocessed the reads with MiXCR, giving one entry per CDR3 protein. The sample holds nearly 550,000 distinct CDR3 sequences; about 15% are singletons and the top ten take under 30%. The sample consisted of CD8+ T cells from PBMCs. The receptors here all came from a human donor in good health (CMV status not recorded). Some clones in this sample may be carry-over from other donors' samples. Both conserved end residues are part of each CDR3. Only part of the rows carry a size: once, few, many, or a class if the clone is expanded.

TRBV9	few	TRBJ2-1	CASSVGGAVSSYNEQFF
TRBV24-1	few	TRBJ2-7	CATSDLGRDEQYF
TRBV30	few	TRBJ2-7	CAFTGTEAYEQYF
TRBV29-1	few	TRBJ2-7	CSVETDLPYEQYF
TRBV6-1	-	TRBJ1-1	CASSVRMNTEAFF
TRBV5-6	-	TRBJ2-5	CASSIQGTVETQYF
TRBV7-3	many	TRBJ2-2	CASSLPLRTVNTGELFF
TRBV2	many	TRBJ2-3	CASSDWTSGDTDTQYF
TRBV7-9	-	TRBJ2-1	CASSLPVEANNEQFF
TRBV14	-	TRBJ2-7	CASSQDRTAGYYEQYF
TRBV7-9	many	TRBJ2-5	CASSLERLAGVTETQYF
TRBV24-1	-	TRBJ2-1	CATSEERGGDEQFF
TRBV27	many	TRBJ2-7	CASSLTRRSSEQYF
TRBV7-9	many	TRBJ2-5	CASSPDPGRETQYF
TRBV5-6	many	TRBJ1-2	CASSLPRDGPPSYGYTF
TRBV27	many	TRBJ1-1	CASRRGGTTFLNTEAFF
TRBV30	few	TRBJ1-5	CAWSTSSNQPQHF
TRBV28	many	TRBJ2-2	CASSFFYVEVGELFF
TRBV5-5	few	TRBJ1-2	CASSFGTGVAGYTF
TRBV11-2	many	TRBJ2-5	CASSLPTGHFISQETQYF
TRBV2	few	TRBJ2-7	CASSLPSKAGLPYEQYF
TRBV30	many	TRBJ2-7	CAWNGVREASYEQYF
TRBV7-8	many	TRBJ2-3	CASSTGLFTDTQYF
TRBV19	-	TRBJ1-1	CASTRGGKTEAFF
TRBV12-5	many	TRBJ1-1	CASGLAGSLLNTEAFF
TRBV19	many	TRBJ1-5	CASTETDRGGISNQPQHF
TRBV12-3/TRBV12-4	many	TRBJ2-3	CASSFAQGSDTQYF